The 2 T cell receptor beta chains below come from one sample, sequenced in a study of cytotoxic CD8 clonotypes in ibrutinib-treated CLL. Only in-frame clones appear in the TCRdb table, and some are missing; sequencing was by immunoSEQ multiplex PCR. The table lists 140,000 or so clones, around 80% of them singletons. The sample here was PBMCs, taken after 12 months of ibrutinib treatment. The receptors were gathered from a human donor with chronic lymphocytic leukemia.

V is TRBV4-3 and J is TRBJ2-1, with 14 positions matching TRBD2. The germline V gene has CDR1 LGHNA and CDR2 YSLEER. V was pared by 4 bases and J by 8 bases, with 7 bases of the junction left unmatched. The CDR3 is 16 residues long. The CDR3 DNA is TGCGCCAGCAGCCCGCGGACTAGCGGGAGGTTCCATGAGCAGTTCTTC. This translates into CASSPRTSGRFHEQFF.

The chain combines TRBV19 with TRBJ2-7; a weak D match, TRBD2 (5 bases). Germline CDR1 and CDR2: LNHDA and SQIVND (reference sequence). This CDR3 spans 13 amino acids. Trimming removed 6 bases from V and 3 bases from J, with 12 bases in between. The CDR3 coding sequence is TGTGCCAGTAGCGCACCCGGGGACTACGAGCAGTACTTC. Translation gives CASSAPGDYEQYF.